This section outlines one TCR beta chain sequence together with its context. The record originates from a study of identical twins. TCRdb passed the 5' RACE reads through MiXCR, listing each CDR3 protein once. The sample includes about 240,000 distinct CDR3 sequences, over 9.5% seen only once; the top ten take about 9.1%. The CDR3 has 14 amino acids. Germline CDR1 and CDR2: LNHNV and YYDKDF (reference sequence). This TCR was recovered from a man aged 45-65 years in good health. What was sequenced was memory T cells sorted from blood. V usage is TRBV15 and J usage is TRBJ2-2, with D possibly being TRBD1 or TRBD2 (5 bases each). The chain's CDR3 is CASSPGQGPGELFF. The CDR3 nucleotides are TGTGCGAGCTCACCGGGGCAGGGCCCCGGGGAGCTGTTTTTT.